The 23 T cell receptor beta chains below were found in one sample sequenced in a study of control samples from healthy donors and cancer patients. Clones were read by immunoSEQ multiplex PCR, and TCRdb kept only the in-frame ones, dropping some. The sample holds tens of thousands of clones; just under 85% are singletons and the top ten take 19%. The sequencing sample was made of blood. The receptors stem from a man aged 30 to 39 in good health.

The sample holds one count of this clone. The chain couples TRBV30 to TRBJ2-7; possibly TRBD1 or TRBD2 for D (5 bases each). The CDR3 runs 13 residues. Trimming removed 2 bases from V and 2 bases from J, with 10 bases in between. Germline CDR1 reads GTSNPN; CDR2 reads SVGIG (reference sequence). The CDR3 region is CAWSTLGPYEQYF. CDR3 in DNA: TGTGCCTGGAGTACTCTGGGACCCTACGAGCAGTACTTC.

The gene calls are TRBV6-5 and TRBJ2-2, with 7 nucleotides matching TRBD2. Germline trimming cut 6 bases from V and 7 bases from J; bases unmatched to any gene: 8. The germline V gene has CDR1 MNHEY and CDR2 SVGAGI. The CDR3 runs 14 residues. The CDR3 sequence: CASRPGTNYGELFF. CDR3 sequence (DNA): TGTGCCAGCAGACCCGGGACTAATTACGGGGAGCTGTTTTTT.

This sequence joins TRBV6-1 and TRBJ2-7, with D perhaps matching TRBD2 (6 bases). The length of the CDR3 is 16 residues. V was cut by 1 base and J by 2 bases, with 15 bases left in between. The V gene's germline CDR1 is MNHNS and CDR2 SASEGT. The CDR3 DNA reads as TGTGCCAGCAGTGAAGAGGTGGAGGGGAATCCCTACGAGCAGTACTTC. Translated: CASSEEVEGNPYEQYF.

V usage is TRBV28 and J usage is TRBJ1-6; D gene uncertain. Germline CDR1 and CDR2: MDHEN and SYDVKM. The CDR3 totals 15 residues. Trimming took off 8 bases at V and 6 bases at J, with 17 bases between the two ends. Here the CDR3 DNA reads TGTGCCAGCTCCATAGCCCGGCTGATTAATTCACCCCTCCACTTT. It specifies CASSIARLINSPLHF.

The chain recombines TRBV9 with TRBJ2-2, with 8 positions matching TRBD1. Germline CDR1 is SGDLS and CDR2 is YYNGEE. The V segment lost 4 bases and the J segment 0 bases; nucleotides outside the gene matches: 5. CDR3 length: 16 residues. CDR3 in amino acids: CASSSRTGSNTGELFF. As DNA, the CDR3 is TGTGCCAGCAGCTCTCGGACAGGGTCGAACACCGGGGAGCTGTTTTTT.

This clone was counted only a few times. V and J are TRBV20-1 and TRBJ1-2; D is undetermined. CDR3 length: 9 residues. Looked up from germline, CDR1 is DFQATT and CDR2 is SNEGSKA (reference sequence). V was cut by 5 bases and J by 8 bases, with 6 bases left in between. CDR3 in amino acids: CSAAGGYTF. The CDR3 region has the DNA TGCAGTGCTGCGGGAGGCTACACCTTC.

This sequence joins TRBV27 and TRBJ2-7; unclear D gene. The V gene's germline CDR1 is MNHEY and CDR2 SMNVEV (reference sequence). The CDR3 loop spans 13 amino acids. Trimming stripped 2 bases from V and 5 bases from J, with 10 bases between. The CDR3 is CASSLVVGNEQYF. The CDR3 DNA reads as TGTGCCAGCAGTTTAGTTGTCGGCAACGAGCAGTACTTC.

The genes are TRBV5-1 and TRBJ1-4; unclear D gene. CDR1 is SGHRS and CDR2 is YFSETQ in the germline V gene. Trimming took 0 bases from V and 7 from J, leaving 13 bases between them. The CDR3 spans 15 residues. In DNA form, the CDR3 reads TGCGCCAGCAGCTTGGCTGGACTAGAGGGTGAAAAACTGTTTTTT. Protein: CASSLAGLEGEKLFF.

In its sample, this clone was seen once. The chain recombines TRBV6-5 with TRBJ1-5; D unclear. The CDR3 spans 15 residues. In germline, CDR1 is MNHEY, CDR2 SVGAGI. V lost 6 bases and J lost 1, with 13 bases in between. The CDR3 nucleotides are TGTGCCAGCAGAATTGAGCGATTGAGCAATCAGCCCCAGCATTTT. Amino acids: CASRIERLSNQPQHF.

V usage is TRBV6-5 and J usage is TRBJ1-1; D is undetermined. The CDR3 extends over 13 amino acids. V was cut by 0 bases and J by 1 base, with 3 bases left in between. Germline lookup yields CDR1 MNHEY and CDR2 SVGAGI. In DNA form, the CDR3 reads TGTGCCAGCAGTTACTCGAGGAACACTGAAGCTTTCTTT. Its translation: CASSYSRNTEAFF.

The chain combines TRBV5-1 with TRBJ2-3; maybe TRBD1 (6 bases). This CDR3 has 16 amino acids. The germline gives CDR1 SGHRS, CDR2 YFSETQ. Trimming took off 4 bases at V and 4 bases at J, with 19 bases between the two ends. CDR3 nucleotide sequence: TGCGCCAGCAGCGATCCGGTTACAGGGAAAGCAGATACGCAGTATTTT. Residues: CASSDPVTGKADTQYF. The full variable domain, in which reference TRBV5-1 and TRBJ2-3 provide the parts outside the CDR3, is KAGVTQTPRYLIKTRGQQVTLSCSPISGHRSVSWYQQTPGQGLQFLFEYFSETQRNKGNFPGRFSGRQFSNSRSEMNVSTLELGDSALYLCASSDPVTGKADTQYFGPGTRLTVL.

The chain carries TRBV2 and TRBJ2-7; TRBD2 might be the D (5 bases). The CDR3 is 13 amino acids. V was cut by 7 bases and J by 4 bases, with 14 bases left in between. The germline CDR1 and CDR2 sequences are SNHLY and FYNNEI. As DNA, the CDR3 is TGTGCCAGCACCGGAGAACGGGGTTACGAGCAGTACTTC. Protein sequence: CASTGERGYEQYF.

The V and J genes are TRBV2 and TRBJ2-7, with 10 positions matching TRBD1. The germline V gene has CDR1 SNHLY and CDR2 FYNNEI. V gave up 6 bases and J gave up 4 bases; unmatched junction bases: 9. CDR3 length equals 15 residues. DNA for the CDR3: TGTGCCAGCAGGCCGCGGGGACAGGGGAATTACGAGCAGTACTTC. Its translation: CASRPRGQGNYEQYF.

The genes are TRBV9 and TRBJ1-6, with D possibly being TRBD1 (5 bases). CDR1 and CDR2 (germline): SGDLS, YYNGEE. This CDR3 spans 17 amino acids. Trimming removed 0 bases from V and 7 bases from J, with 17 bases in between. Written as DNA, the CDR3 is TGTGCCAGCAGCGTAGGGAGTGGGGGGAAGGCCAATTCACCCCTCCACTTT. Amino acids: CASSVGSGGKANSPLHF. Supplemented by reference TRBV9 and TRBJ1-6, the full variable domain reads DSGVTQTPKHLITATGQRVTLRCSPRSGDLSVYWYQQSLDQGLQFLIQYYNGEERAKGNILERFSAQQFPDLHSELNLSSLELGDSALYFCASSVGSGGKANSPLHFGNGTRLTVT.

The CDR3 loop reads CASSRGRKETQYF. CDR3 in DNA: TGTGCCAGCAGTCGCGGACGGAAAGAGACCCAGTACTTC. The chain has TRBV28 and TRBJ2-5; D remains unclear. The germline V gene has CDR1 MDHEN and CDR2 SYDVKM. This CDR3 comprises 13 residues. Trimming left V 5 bases short and J 3 bases short, with 10 bases between.

The J gene is TRBJ1-5, the V gene TRBV19, with D possibly matching TRBD1 (6 bases). The germline gives CDR1 LNHDA, CDR2 SQIVND (reference sequence). Trimming took off 1 base at V and 7 bases at J, with 14 bases between the two ends. The CDR3 extends over 15 amino acids. DNA for the CDR3: TGTGCCAGTAGTATAGTACATGGGACAACCCAGCCCCAGCATTTT. Amino acid sequence: CASSIVHGTTQPQHF.

This clone was observed at least ten times. V and J are TRBV9 and TRBJ1-2; D is perhaps TRBD1 (5 bases). CDR1 is SGDLS, CDR2 YYNGEE, per germline. The CDR3 has 15 residues. The V end was cut by 0 bases, the J end by 4 bases, with 13 bases between. CDR3 sequence: CASSVDRDPGYGYTF. CDR3 nucleotides: TGTGCCAGCAGCGTAGATAGGGACCCAGGCTATGGCTACACCTTC.

This chain joins TRBV29-1 and TRBJ2-1; no reliable D call. Germline CDR1 SQVTM, CDR2 ANQGSEA. The length of the CDR3 is 13 residues. V lost 4 bases and J 3 bases, leaving 10 bases between the germline ends. The CDR3 protein is CSVVLGNYNEQFF. The CDR3 DNA reads as TGCAGCGTTGTTCTGGGAAACTACAATGAGCAGTTCTTC.

The chain carries TRBV9 and TRBJ1-6; the D gene is possibly TRBD1 (5 bases). The V end was cut by 2 bases, the J end by 10 bases, with 13 bases between. Germline CDR1 is SGDLS and CDR2 is YYNGEE. The CDR3 is made up of 14 amino acids. The DNA of the CDR3 is TGTGCCAGCAGCGTTACGGCGTGGGACTCACCCCTCCACTTT. Translated, it gives CASSVTAWDSPLHF.

The V gene is TRBV12-5, the J gene TRBJ1-1; TRBD1 agrees at 10 bases. V lost 1 base and J lost 7; bases outside the gene matches: 6. Germline V gene data show CDR1 as LGHNT and CDR2 as FRNRAP. CDR3 length: 15 amino acids. CDR3 loop: CASGLGQGAMVEAFF. CDR3 DNA sequence: TGTGCTAGTGGTTTGGGACAGGGGGCGATGGTTGAAGCTTTCTTT.

This chain joins TRBV12-5 and TRBJ1-1; D not certain. The ends were cut back, 6 bases at V and 0 bases at J, with 11 bases in the middle. Germline loops: CDR1 LGHNT, CDR2 FRNRAP. The CDR3 consists of 14 residues. CDR3 DNA: TGTGCTAGTGGCCCGAAAGCGGTGAACACTGAAGCTTTCTTT. It is translated as CASGPKAVNTEAFF. Together with reference TRBV12-5 and TRBJ1-1, the CDR3 gives the full variable domain: DARVTQTPRHKVTEMGQEVTMRCQPILGHNTVFWYRQTMMQGLELLAYFRNRAPLDDSGMPKDRFSAEMPDATLATLKIQPSEPRDSAVYFCASGPKAVNTEAFFGQGTRLTVV.

V usage is TRBV9 and J usage is TRBJ1-3; the D is unclear. Germline CDR1 is SGDLS and CDR2 is YYNGEE. CDR3 length equals 14 residues. Trimming left V 0 bases short and J 0 bases short, with 4 bases between. The chain's CDR3 is CASSVAGSGNTIYF. For the CDR3, the DNA is TGTGCCAGCAGCGTAGCGGGCTCTGGAAACACCATATATTTT.

The CDR3 nucleotides read TGTGCCAGCAGTGACAGGGACAGGGGGCCCGGAAACACCATATATTTT. Translation gives CASSDRDRGPGNTIYF. J is TRBJ1-3 and V is TRBV25-1; TRBD1 aligns across 12 bases. The CDR3 totals 16 residues. CDR1 and CDR2 from the germline V gene are MGHDK and SYGVNS. The V gene end was trimmed by 3 bases and the J gene end by 4 bases; junction bases not matched to a gene: 4.